These T cell receptor beta chains were read from a single sample in a study of response to subunit inactivated influenza vaccine. One entry per CDR3 protein results from TCRdb running MiXCR on the RT-PCR reads. The sample has about 540,000 distinct CDR3 sequences, roughly 25% seen once. Separately, the same data were catalogued under a study of T cells expressing NK-cell markers.

Sequencing was performed on CD4+ T cells sorted from PBMCs, taken 11 to 12 days after vaccination. These receptors were obtained from a middle-aged man who received an inactivated influenza vaccine. Each CDR3 is given with its conserved first and last residue. Each record gives: D gene, V gene, clone size, J gene, CDR3 protein, CDR3 DNA. D genes are given only for firm matches. Expanded clones get a size class; other rows say once, few or many, or leave the size out.

>.|TRBV28|few|TRBJ2-3
CASTLGSRNTQYF
TGTGCCAGCACCCTTGGTAGCCGAAATACGCAGTATTTT
>TRBD1|TRBV20-1|few|TRBJ2-5
CSATQGKETQYF
TGCAGTGCGACACAGGGGAAAGAGACCCAGTACTTC
>.|TRBV21-1|.|TRBJ2-6
CATSREDDSSGANVLTF
TGTGCCACTTCGCGGGAGGATGACAGCTCTGGGGCCAACGTCCTGACTTTC
>.|TRBV6-2/TRBV6-3|few|TRBJ2-3
CASSPQRAYTQYF
TGTGCCAGCAGCCCCCAGAGGGCTTATACGCAGTATTTT
>TRBD2|TRBV20-1|few|TRBJ2-2
CSADALAGGGTGELFF
TGCAGTGCGGACGCACTAGCGGGAGGAGGGACCGGGGAGCTGTTTTTT
>TRBD1|TRBV6-1|.|TRBJ1-5
CASTSPTGEFSNQPQHF
TGTGCCAGCACATCCCCCACAGGGGAATTTAGCAATCAGCCCCAGCATTTT
>TRBD1|TRBV6-1|.|TRBJ2-7
CASSPGQGASYEQYF
TGTGCCAGCAGCCCTGGACAGGGGGCATCCTACGAGCAGTACTTC
>TRBD1|TRBV12-3/TRBV12-4|few|TRBJ2-1
CASRAGTGVWEQFF
TGTGCCAGCAGGGCCGGGACAGGGGTCTGGGAGCAGTTCTTC
>.|TRBV5-1|many|TRBJ2-3
CASSSPDRSTDTQYF
TGCGCCAGCAGCTCCCCGGACCGTAGCACAGATACGCAGTATTTT
>TRBD2|TRBV9|few|TRBJ2-7
CASSVGTSGPYEQYF
TGTGCCAGCAGCGTTGGGACTAGCGGGCCCTACGAGCAGTACTTC
>.|TRBV7-9|.|TRBJ2-6
CASSLGIGDSGANVLTF
TGTGCCAGCAGCTTGGGGATCGGGGACTCTGGGGCCAACGTCCTGACTTTC
>.|TRBV10-3|.|TRBJ1-1
CAISPGAEAFF
TGTGCCATCAGCCCAGGGGCTGAAGCTTTCTTT
>.|TRBV27|.|TRBJ2-5
CASSLDWRSSQETQYF
TGTGCCAGCAGTTTAGACTGGCGGTCTTCACAAGAGACCCAGTACTTC
>.|TRBV28|few|TRBJ2-6
CASRIRTAGANVLTF
TGTGCCAGCAGAATCAGGACAGCTGGGGCCAACGTCCTGACTTTC
>TRBD1|TRBV29-1|many|TRBJ1-1
CSVSRTGKNTEAFF
TGCAGCGTAAGTAGGACAGGGAAGAACACTGAAGCTTTCTTT
>.|TRBV12-3/TRBV12-4|few|TRBJ2-5
CASSSTPTEGSQYF
TGTGCCAGCAGTTCGACACCGACCGAGGGGTCCCAGTACTTC
>TRBD2|TRBV20-1|many|TRBJ2-3
CSALAVNTDTQYF
TGCAGTGCGCTAGCGGTTAACACAGATACGCAGTATTTT
>TRBD2|TRBV20-1|.|TRBJ2-7
CSASGLEGRAEQYF
TGCAGTGCCTCCGGACTAGAGGGGAGGGCCGAGCAGTACTTC
>.|TRBV6-1|.|TRBJ2-3
CASTNTGPGTQYF
TGTGCCAGCACCAACACGGGACCGGGTACGCAGTATTTT
>.|TRBV7-9|.|TRBJ2-3
CASSLLAGTQYF
TGTGCCAGCAGCTTATTAGCCGGAACGCAGTATTTT
>.|TRBV10-3|few|TRBJ2-3
CAIRTLADTDTQYF
TGTGCCATCAGGACACTAGCAGACACAGATACGCAGTATTTT
>.|TRBV27|.|TRBJ1-5
CASSLSRHSNQPQHF
TGTGCCAGCAGTTTAAGCCGGCATAGCAATCAGCCCCAGCATTTT
>.|TRBV6-2/TRBV6-3|few|TRBJ2-2
CASSYSLLLINRGGELFF
TGTGCCAGCAGTTACTCACTACTATTAATTAACAGAGGCGGGGAGCTGTTTTTT
>TRBD1|TRBV20-1|few|TRBJ1-4
CSTKGQSNEKLFF
TGCAGTACCAAGGGACAGTCTAATGAAAAACTGTTTTTT
>TRBD1|TRBV4-2|.|TRBJ2-2
CASKGTGESAGELFF
TGTGCCAGCAAGGGGACAGGGGAGTCGGCCGGGGAGCTGTTTTTT
>.|TRBV5-4|.|TRBJ1-1
CASSSLFRNTEAFF
TGTGCCAGCAGTTCACTTTTTCGAAACACTGAAGCTTTCTTT
>.|TRBV29-1|.|TRBJ2-7
CSVQGRMSYEQYF
TGCAGCGTACAAGGCAGAATGTCCTACGAGCAGTACTTC
>TRBD1|TRBV28|.|TRBJ2-7
CASSTDREQYF
TGTGCCAGCAGTACGGACAGGGAGCAGTACTTC
>.|TRBV6-2/TRBV6-3|.|TRBJ1-2
CASSSTWTANYGYTF
TGTGCCAGCAGTTCCACCTGGACCGCCAACTATGGCTACACCTTC
>.|TRBV29-1|.|TRBJ1-4
CSVLLGSTNEKLFF
TGCAGCGTCCTATTGGGGTCGACTAATGAAAAACTGTTTTTT
>TRBD1|TRBV2|.|TRBJ2-6
CASSQQTGVRSGANVLTF
TGTGCCAGCAGTCAACAGACAGGGGTCCGCTCTGGGGCCAACGTCCTGACTTTC
>.|TRBV20-1|.|TRBJ1-2
CSASAGYYGYTF
TGCAGTGCTAGCGCGGGCTACTATGGCTACACCTTC
>.|TRBV7-2|.|TRBJ1-5
CASSKYNQPQHF
TGTGCCAGCAGCAAATACAATCAGCCCCAGCATTTT
>TRBD1|TRBV12-3/TRBV12-4|many|TRBJ2-2
CASSLAGGQTGELFF
TGTGCCAGCAGTTTGGCAGGGGGCCAGACCGGGGAGCTGTTTTTT
>.|TRBV20-1|.|TRBJ1-2
CSASDSNYGYTF
TGCAGTGCTAGCGACAGTAACTATGGCTACACCTTC
>.|TRBV29-1|few|TRBJ2-4
CSVSVPAAAIEAKNIQYF
TGCAGCGTCTCCGTCCCAGCGGCAGCTATAGAAGCCAAAAACATTCAGTACTTC
>.|TRBV27|few|TRBJ2-2
CASRRQLLTGELFF
TGTGCCAGCCGTAGACAGCTACTCACCGGGGAGCTGTTTTTT
>TRBD1|TRBV5-4|once|TRBJ1-1
CASSTDRLLTEAFF
TGTGCCAGCAGCACGGACAGGCTGCTCACTGAAGCTTTCTTT
>.|TRBV4-3|.|TRBJ2-3
CASSQGNRPDTQYF
TGCGCCAGCAGCCAAGGGAACAGGCCAGATACGCAGTATTTT
>.|TRBV11-1|.|TRBJ2-1
CASSLSRTHLSSYNEQFF
TGTGCCAGCAGCTTAAGCCGGACTCACCTAAGCTCCTACAATGAGCAGTTCTTC
>.|TRBV10-2|.|TRBJ1-5
CASMGGLYSNQPQHF
TGCGCCAGCATGGGGGGGCTCTACAGCAATCAGCCCCAGCATTTT
>TRBD1|TRBV12-3/TRBV12-4|.|TRBJ1-5
CASSTGQGTQPQHF
TGTGCCAGCAGTACCGGACAGGGCACTCAGCCCCAGCATTTT
>TRBD1|TRBV20-1|.|TRBJ2-1
CSALDRDAYNEQFF
TGCAGTGCACTAGACAGGGACGCCTACAATGAGCAGTTCTTC
>TRBD1|TRBV12-3/TRBV12-4|.|TRBJ2-7
CASSLLGQGPYEQYF
TGTGCCAGCAGTTTATTAGGACAGGGGCCATACGAGCAGTACTTC
>.|TRBV5-5|few|TRBJ2-7
CASGIAEAYEQYF
TGTGCCAGCGGTATAGCGGAAGCCTACGAGCAGTACTTC
>.|TRBV3-1|few|TRBJ2-1
CASSQVPGVRNEQFF
TGTGCCAGCAGCCAAGTGCCGGGGGTTCGGAATGAGCAGTTCTTC
>.|TRBV3-1|.|TRBJ2-6
CASSRRLTLASGANVLTF
TGTGCCAGCAGCCGCCGGCTGACGTTGGCTTCTGGGGCCAACGTCCTGACTTTC
>.|TRBV10-3|.|TRBJ2-7
CAISDTKGQIYYEQYF
TGTGCCATCAGTGACACTAAGGGACAAATATATTACGAGCAGTACTTC
>.|TRBV14|.|TRBJ1-2
CASSQFAGNYGYTF
TGTGCCAGCAGCCAATTCGCAGGGAACTATGGCTACACCTTC